The clone carrying this T cell receptor beta chain was detected a few times. Its target is unknown. The data were taken from a study of blood T cells in healthy people across ages. Study observations and caveats: Both naive CD4+ cell counts and diversity were greater in long-lived donors than in aged donors.

Next came a second PCR, run for about 7 to 12 cycles, which used a sample-barcoded 5' primer along with a J-beta primer mix. MiXCR, run by TCRdb on the 5' RACE reads, gives a single entry per CDR3 protein. The sample holds some 1.6 million distinct CDR3 sequences, almost 35% seen once. Healthy Russian Caucasian donors spanned ages about 6 to 100 years. V shed 2 bases and J 1 base; nucleotides not matched to a gene: 10. Germline lookup yields CDR1 MNHEY and CDR2 SVGAGI. The CDR3 has 19 amino acids. V and J are TRBV6-5 and TRBJ2-6; 8 bases are a match to TRBD2. This receptor was taken from a woman younger than 45 in good health. The sequencing input was blood. CDR3 loop: CASSYSGGVSGSGANVLTF. The CDR3 DNA sequence: TGTGCCAGCAGTTACAGCGGGGGCGTGAGCGGGTCTGGGGCCAACGTCCTGACTTTC.